The clone carrying this T cell receptor beta chain was seen only a few times. The data were taken from a study of blood T cells in healthy people across ages. This CDR3 is built from 15 residues. V shed 2 bases, J shed 7 bases, and the junction held 11 bases outside the gene matches. Germline V gives CDR1 LGHNA, CDR2 YSLEER. The use of a sample-barcoded 5' primer and a J-beta primer mix characterized a second PCR of about 7 to 12 cycles. TCRdb fed the 5' RACE reads into MiXCR, producing one record per CDR3 protein. This table holds some 710,000 distinct CDR3 sequences, around half found once. The clonotype comes from a man older than 75 in good health. The rearrangement uses TRBV4-3 and TRBJ2-7; 7 bases are a match to TRBD1. The specimen was blood. Here the CDR3 reads CASSQLGGRHNEQYF. Here the CDR3 DNA reads TGCGCCAGCAGCCAATTAGGGGGCAGGCACAATGAGCAGTACTTC.